The clone carrying this TCR beta chain was counted only a few times. The sample is drawn from a study of T cell repertoires in cytomegalovirus infection. Each CDR3 protein gets one entry after TCRdb re-called the reads with MiXCR. The sample lists hundreds of thousands of distinct CDR3 sequences, 15% to 20% occurring once. This CDR3 has 15 amino acids. Germline V CDR1 and CDR2: SGHVS, FQNEAQ. With 3 bases clipped from V and 4 bases from J, the junction kept 3 bases outside the gene matches. Source material: PBMCs. The receptor was derived from a human donor in good health (CMV status not recorded). Some clones in this sample may be carry-over from other donors' samples. V is TRBV7-8 and J is TRBJ2-2; TRBD2 matches at 9 bases. CDR3 protein: CASSFSGGGTGELFF. The CDR3 region has the DNA TGTGCCAGCAGCTTTAGCGGGGGAGGCACCGGGGAGCTGTTTTTT.